This T cell receptor (beta chain) was identified in a study of regulatory T cells in long-lasting Graves disease. In this sample, this clonotype turned up many times. Time point described: newly diagnosed GD, antithyroid drugs for less than 3 months. PBMC RNA was the source of the TCR library. With 6 bases clipped from V and 1 base from J, the junction kept 5 bases outside the gene matches. The CDR3 has 14 residues. Germline loops: CDR1 MDHEN, CDR2 SYDVKM. Arm-PCR of CDR3 regions with iRepertoire HTBI primers generated TCR beta libraries. Using its own MiXCR run on the multiplex PCR reads, TCRdb lists one record per CDR3 protein. The table has roughly 530,000 distinct CDR3 sequences, roughly 16% seen once. This sample also belongs to another study, concerning T cells in Graves' hyperthyroidism and ophthalmopathy. This second report adds: Blood also held most thyroid clonotypes expanded beyond 0.001.

This receptor was taken from a woman aged 35-65 years with Graves disease. The V and J genes are TRBV28 and TRBJ1-1; 7 nucleotides match TRBD1. This sample comprised peripheral blood mononuclear cells (PBMCs), obtained at new diagnosis, from a patient treated with antithyroid drugs. The DNA for the CDR3 is TGTGCCAGCAGCCAGGACAGGCCGAACACTGAAGCTTTCTTT. Amino acids: CASSQDRPNTEAFF.